These 4 T cell receptor beta chains share one sample of origin, sequenced in a study of cytomegalovirus exposure and HLA in healthy donors. Both 60 Vbeta primers and 13 Jbeta primers went into the PCR. Sequenced by immunoSEQ multiplex PCR; TCRdb stores in-frame clones only, minus some. The sample yields about 140,000 clones, about 9.2% seen once. Sequencing was performed on PBMCs. These receptors were obtained from a woman in her 40s in good health and CMV-seropositive.

The V call is TRBV5-1, the J call TRBJ2-2; D may be TRBD2 (6 bases). The CDR3 loop spans 16 amino acids. Germline-derived CDR1 and CDR2 are SGHRS and YFSETQ. V lost 2 bases, J lost 2 bases, and 13 bases lay in between. CDR3: CASSFLGDLNTGELFF. DNA for the CDR3: TGCGCCAGCAGCTTCTTGGGGGACTTAAACACCGGGGAGCTGTTTTTT.

This clone was seen only a few times. The chain uses TRBV5-4 and TRBJ2-5; 12 bases agree with TRBD2. V gave up 4 bases and J gave up 7 bases; unmatched junction bases: 11. From germline, CDR1 is SGHNT and CDR2 YYREEE (reference sequence). The CDR3 contains 16 residues. The CDR3 region has the DNA TGTGCCAGCAGCCCCGTGACTAGCGGGGGCGGGAGGACCCAGTACTTC. Amino acids: CASSPVTSGGGRTQYF.

CDR3 in DNA: TGCGCCAGCAGCCCTTTAGGGACAGCCATGAACACTGAAGCTTTCTTT. Translating it yields CASSPLGTAMNTEAFF. This sequence joins TRBV5-1 and TRBJ1-1; 7 bases are shared with TRBD1. CDR3 length: 16 residues. The germline V gene has CDR1 SGHRS and CDR2 YFSETQ. V was clipped by 4 bases and J by 0 bases; unmatched bases: 9. Drawing the rest from reference TRBV5-1 and TRBJ1-1, the complete variable domain is KAGVTQTPRYLIKTRGQQVTLSCSPISGHRSVSWYQQTPGQGLQFLFEYFSETQRNKGNFPGRFSGRQFSNSRSEMNVSTLELGDSALYLCASSPLGTAMNTEAFFGQGTRLTVV.

The chain joins TRBV6-6 to TRBJ1-2; no clear D. Germline lookup yields CDR1 MNHNY and CDR2 SVGAGI (reference sequence). The CDR3 runs 12 residues. Trimming took 5 bases from V and 2 from J, leaving 6 bases between them. The CDR3 here is CASSAGNYGYTF. Here the CDR3 DNA reads TGTGCCAGCAGTGCAGGCAACTATGGCTACACCTTC.